Described below is a single TCR beta chain sequence and its context. No antigen is known for it. TCRdb processed the reads anew with MiXCR; each CDR3 protein has one entry. The sample shows approximately 500,000 distinct CDR3 sequences, roughly a third of them seen only once. This sample was taken from a study of T cell repertoires in cytomegalovirus infection. Findings and caveats of the study: The ex vivo response was dominated by HLA-C-restricted CMV-specific TCR beta clonotypes. Carriers of CMV and the relevant HLA type were discriminated by public TCR beta frequency.

There are 13 residues in the CDR3. In germline, CDR1 is LGHNT, CDR2 FRNRAP. The V gene lost 1 base and the J gene lost 10 bases, with 11 bases spanning the gap. The sequenced sample was cultured PBMCs, obtained from culture after CMV antigen stimulation. The rearrangement uses TRBV12-5 and TRBJ2-1; D not certain. This clonotype was sampled from a human donor in good health (CMV status not recorded). Some clones in this sample may be carry-over from other donors' samples. CDR3 in DNA: TGTGCTAGTGGTTTGGGTTCTGCCCACGAGCAGTTCTTC. Encoded protein: CASGLGSAHEQFF. Complete variable domain (other parts from reference TRBV12-5 and TRBJ2-1): DARVTQTPRHKVTEMGQEVTMRCQPILGHNTVFWYRQTMMQGLELLAYFRNRAPLDDSGMPKDRFSAEMPDATLATLKIQPSEPRDSAVYFCASGLGSAHEQFFGPGTRLTVL.